The 30 T cell receptor beta chains in this list originate from one sample, sequenced in a study of identical twins. TCRdb passed the 5' RACE reads through MiXCR, listing each CDR3 protein once. In the table there are about 690,000 distinct CDR3 sequences, over 5% of which are singletons. The sequenced material came from naive T cells sorted from blood. All receptors derive from a man aged 18 to 30 in good health.

In its sample, this clonotype was seen a few times. The chain joins TRBV27 to TRBJ2-1; a possible D gene is TRBD2 (6 bases). Trimming took off 7 bases at V and 4 bases at J, with 14 bases between the two ends. The CDR3 has 14 residues. The V gene's germline CDR1 is MNHEY and CDR2 SMNVEV (reference sequence). Written as DNA, the CDR3 is TGTGCCAGCACCGTGGCGGGAATATACAATGAGCAGTTCTTC. Amino acids: CASTVAGIYNEQFF.

The table lists this clonotype with many counts. DNA of the CDR3: TGTGCCAGCATTGGCCATACGGAGAATGAGCAGTTCTTC. Protein: CASIGHTENEQFF. This chain joins TRBV12-3 or TRBV12-4 and TRBJ2-1; D uncertain. The CDR3 length is 13 residues. Trimming stripped 7 bases from V and 7 bases from J, with 14 bases between.

There are many counts of this clonotype. The V gene is TRBV7-9, the J gene TRBJ2-1; TRBD1 agrees at 8 bases. J was trimmed by 9 bases and V by 5 bases; bases with no gene match: 6. Germline values: CDR1 SEHNR, CDR2 FQNEAQ (reference sequence). There are 13 residues in the CDR3. The chain's CDR3 is CASSARQGFEQFF. The CDR3 nucleotides are TGTGCCAGCAGCGCCAGACAGGGGTTTGAGCAGTTCTTC.

Ten or more counts support this clonotype. The rearrangement links TRBV12-3 or TRBV12-4 to TRBJ1-1; 7 bases are a match to TRBD1. V dropped 4 bases and J dropped 5; count of bases not matched to a gene: 7. This CDR3 has 14 amino acids. The CDR3 nucleotides are TGTGCCAGCAGTTCCTTAACAGGGGCAACTGAAGCTTTCTTT. It codes for CASSSLTGATEAFF.

The chain has TRBV5-1 and TRBJ1-4; D is uncertain. The CDR3 is 13 amino acids. The germline gives CDR1 SGHRS, CDR2 YFSETQ. With 3 bases removed from V and 13 bases from J, the gap between germline ends came to 16 bases. The CDR3 nucleotides read TGCGCCAGCAGCTCAGAAGGCGGATATCGACTGTTTTTT. This translates into CASSSEGGYRLFF.

This chain connects TRBV15 to TRBJ2-3; 12 nucleotides line up with TRBD2. The CDR3 runs to 16 residues. V shed 4 bases, J shed 0 bases, and the junction held 2 bases outside the gene matches. Germline V lookup: CDR1 LNHNV, CDR2 YYDKDF (reference sequence). CDR3 in amino acids: CATSTTSGRSTDTQYF. The CDR3 nucleotides are TGTGCCACCAGCACGACTAGCGGGAGAAGCACAGATACGCAGTATTTT.

V gene TRBV7-3 combines with J gene TRBJ2-1; 15 bases fit TRBD2. V lost 4 bases, J lost 7 bases, and 14 bases stayed unmatched. Germline CDR1 is SGHTA and CDR2 is FQGTGA. The CDR3 loop spans 19 amino acids. This chain's CDR3 is CASSSIGRTGTSGGNEQFF. In DNA, the CDR3 is TGTGCCAGCAGCTCGATAGGGCGGACCGGGACTAGCGGGGGGAATGAGCAGTTCTTC.

The chain is built from TRBV4-3 and TRBJ2-2, with no clear D. Germline V gene sequence: CDR1 LGHNA, CDR2 YSLEER. The CDR3 spans 15 residues. Trimming stripped 1 base from V and 7 bases from J, with 13 bases between. The CDR3 protein is CASSQGKSVGGELFF. CDR3 in DNA: TGCGCCAGCAGCCAAGGGAAGTCGGTTGGCGGGGAGCTGTTTTTT.

In this sample, this clonotype turned up a few times. The rearrangement joins TRBV9 to TRBJ1-2, with D possibly TRBD1 on 6 matching bases. V shed 3 bases and J shed 2 bases, with 17 bases lying between them. CDR1 and CDR2 (germline): SGDLS, YYNGEE. CDR3 length: 16 amino acids. The CDR3 reads CASSGTAGALNYGYTF. The CDR3 bases are TGTGCCAGCAGCGGGACTGCAGGGGCGTTGAACTATGGCTACACCTTC.

The chain joins TRBV5-1 to TRBJ2-1, with D unresolved. The germline CDR1 and CDR2 sequences are SGHRS and YFSETQ. V lost 0 bases and J lost 4, with 8 bases in between. The CDR3 consists of 14 residues. CDR3 coding DNA: TGCGCCAGCAGCTTGGAGCAGGTTTACAATGAGCAGTTCTTC. Translation gives CASSLEQVYNEQFF.

This clonotype turned up a few times. The rearrangement joins TRBV6-2 or TRBV6-3 to TRBJ1-1; 12 bases are shared with TRBD1. V dropped 3 bases and J dropped 6; count of bases not matched to a gene: 11. Germline CDR1 and CDR2: MNHEY and SVGEGT. CDR3 length: 17 amino acids. The CDR3 DNA sequence: TGTGCCAGCAGTTATACTGCCGGGACAGGGGGCCCCTCTGAAGCTTTCTTT. Encoded protein: CASSYTAGTGGPSEAFF.

V is TRBV20-1 and J is TRBJ1-5, with D possibly being TRBD1 (6 bases). The CDR3 contains 16 residues. Germline V gene data show CDR1 as DFQATT and CDR2 as SNEGSKA (reference sequence). V lost 1 base to trimming and J lost 7 bases, with 20 bases between them. As DNA, the CDR3 is TGCAGTGCTAGAGGGGCGGGGCAGGGGATTAGACAGCCCCAGCATTTT. Its translation: CSARGAGQGIRQPQHF.

The table lists this clonotype with many counts. V and J are TRBV9 and TRBJ2-2, with 11 bases fitting TRBD1. The length of the CDR3 is 15 residues. Per the germline V gene, CDR1 is SGDLS and CDR2 is YYNGEE. V shed 3 bases and J 7 bases; nucleotides not matched to a gene: 5. The CDR3 loop is CASSGGQGASGELFF. The DNA for the CDR3 is TGTGCCAGCAGCGGCGGACAGGGGGCGAGCGGGGAGCTGTTTTTT. The full variable domain, with the rest looked up from reference TRBV9 and TRBJ2-2, is DSGVTQTPKHLITATGQRVTLRCSPRSGDLSVYWYQQSLDQGLQFLIQYYNGEERAKGNILERFSAQQFPDLHSELNLSSLELGDSALYFCASSGGQGASGELFFGEGSRLTVL.

This clonotype was observed a few times. The V call is TRBV6-5, the J call TRBJ2-3; D remains ambiguous. CDR1 is MNHEY and CDR2 is SVGAGI in the germline V gene. This CDR3 is 15 amino acids long. With 8 bases removed from V and 4 bases from J, the gap between germline ends came to 19 bases. CDR3 bases: TGTGCCAGCCAGCTTAGTAGTAGCTCCGCAGATACGCAGTATTTT. It translates to CASQLSSSSADTQYF.

This clonotype occurred a few times. The chain is built from TRBV20-1 and TRBJ2-7, with 8 positions matching TRBD2. Germline-derived CDR1 and CDR2 are DFQATT and SNEGSKA (reference sequence). The V and J ends lost 1 base and 2 bases, in that order; junction bases with no gene match: 10. The CDR3 loop spans 16 amino acids. In nucleotides, the CDR3 is TGCAGTGCTAGAGGCCTCCGGACTAGCCGCGCCTACGAGCAGTACTTC. Translation: CSARGLRTSRAYEQYF.

In its sample, this clonotype was seen a few times. This sequence joins TRBV7-8 and TRBJ2-2, with 9 positions matching TRBD1. Germline loops: CDR1 SGHVS, CDR2 FQNEAQ. The CDR3 is made up of 13 amino acids. V trimming: 4 bases; J trimming: 10 bases; junction bases outside the gene matches: 4. As DNA, the CDR3 is TGTGCCAGCAGCTGGGGACAGGGAGAGGAGCTGTTTTTT. Amino acid sequence: CASSWGQGEELFF.

This clonotype was seen many times. This chain uses TRBV25-1 with TRBJ2-7; D not resolved. Germline V CDR1 and CDR2: MGHDK, SYGVNS. Trimming removed 4 bases at V and 3 bases at J, with 7 bases between. The CDR3 length is 12 residues. The CDR3 bases are TGTGCCAGCAGTGTGGGGATCTACGAGCAGTACTTC. It is translated as CASSVGIYEQYF.

This clonotype was seen at least ten times. V is TRBV24-1 and J is TRBJ1-5, with D tentatively TRBD1 (5 bases). Between the trimmed V and J ends, which lost 1 base and 7 bases, there was a span of 7 bases. The CDR3 sequence is 13 residues long. Germline V gives CDR1 KGHDR, CDR2 SFDVKD. This chain's CDR3 is CATSDFQGQPQHF. CDR3 nucleotide sequence: TGTGCCACCAGTGATTTTCAGGGCCAGCCCCAGCATTTT.

Many counts were recorded for this clonotype. The V and J genes are TRBV12-3 or TRBV12-4 and TRBJ2-3; D might be TRBD1 or TRBD2, each matching 5 bases. V was trimmed by 8 bases and J by 2 bases, leaving 17 bases between them. The CDR3 is made up of 15 amino acids. CDR3 nucleotide sequence: TGTGCCAGCGGAACAACCCGGGACGACACAGATACGCAGTATTTT. It is translated as CASGTTRDDTDTQYF.

The rearrangement joins TRBV5-1 to TRBJ2-1; the D is unclear. CDR3 length equals 12 residues. V lost 3 bases to trimming and J lost 10 bases, with 11 bases between them. Germline V gene data show CDR1 as SGHRS and CDR2 as YFSETQ. CDR3 amino acids: CASSWTGQEQFF. CDR3 DNA: TGCGCCAGCAGCTGGACGGGCCAAGAGCAGTTCTTC.

In this sample, this clonotype turned up many times. The genes are TRBV20-1 and TRBJ1-5; 7 bases align to TRBD1. V was pared by 4 bases and J by 4 bases, with 13 bases of the junction left unmatched. CDR1 and CDR2 from the germline V gene are DFQATT and SNEGSKA (reference sequence). The CDR3 extends over 16 amino acids. Here the CDR3 reads CSATLLMGQTNQPQHF. CDR3 nucleotides: TGCAGTGCTACCCTACTCATGGGACAGACTAATCAGCCCCAGCATTTT.

This clonotype came up many times. This chain uses TRBV7-9 with TRBJ1-5; 12 bases line up with TRBD1. Germline values: CDR1 SEHNR, CDR2 FQNEAQ (reference sequence). The length of the CDR3 is 15 residues. V lost 11 bases, J lost 7 bases, and 12 bases stayed unmatched. CDR3 amino acids: CAVGPGQGANQPQHF. The CDR3 DNA reads TGTGCCGTTGGCCCGGGACAGGGGGCTAACCAGCCCCAGCATTTT.

This clonotype was recorded at least ten times. V usage is TRBV15 and J usage is TRBJ2-7, with 7 nucleotides matching TRBD1. The J segment lost 2 bases and the V segment lost 3 bases, leaving 4 bases of the junction unmatched. The CDR3 sequence is 14 residues long. Germline V CDR1 and CDR2: LNHNV, YYDKDF (reference sequence). The CDR3 DNA reads TGTGCCACCAGCAGTAGACAGGGAACCTACGAGCAGTACTTC. This sequence encodes CATSSRQGTYEQYF.

There are many counts of this clonotype. The V gene is TRBV24-1, the J gene TRBJ2-3; TRBD1 matches 9 bases. The CDR3 runs 17 residues. Trimming cost V 3 bases and J 2 bases; bases outside gene matches: 8. CDR1 is KGHDR, CDR2 SFDVKD, per germline. The CDR3 DNA follows: TGTGCCACCAGTGATGAGCCGGGACAGGGCGACACAGATACGCAGTATTTT. Its protein product is CATSDEPGQGDTDTQYF.

This clonotype was seen at least ten times. This chain's CDR3 is CSARDSIMVWEFF. CDR3 nucleotide sequence: TGCAGTGCTAGAGATAGTATTATGGTTTGGGAGTTCTTC. This chain connects TRBV20-1 to TRBJ2-1, with D unclear. CDR1 is DFQATT, CDR2 SNEGSKA, per germline (reference sequence). CDR3 length: 13 amino acids. V was pared by 0 bases and J by 14 bases, with 17 bases between.

This clonotype has only a few counts. The rearrangement uses TRBV16 and TRBJ2-7; 7 bases match TRBD1. Germline CDR1 KGHSY, CDR2 FQNENV. The CDR3 length is 14 residues. Trimming cost V 0 bases and J 6 bases; bases outside gene matches: 5. In nucleotides, the CDR3 is TGTGCCAGCAGCCAATCCATGACAGGGTTCGAGCAGTACGTC. It encodes CASSQSMTGFEQYV.

This clonotype was recorded at least ten times. This chain uses TRBV20-1 with TRBJ2-3; the match to TRBD1 covers 9 bases. There are 10 residues in the CDR3. With 6 bases clipped from V and 15 bases from J, the junction kept 7 bases outside the gene matches. Per the germline V gene, CDR1 is DFQATT and CDR2 is SNEGSKA (reference sequence). The CDR3 here is CSAPGTGYYF. The CDR3, as DNA: TGCAGTGCCCCCGGGACAGGGTATTATTTT.

This clonotype has at least ten counts. The rearrangement links TRBV9 to TRBJ2-3, with D possibly matching TRBD2 (6 bases). Deletions cut 4 bases from V and 2 bases from J, with 14 bases between. The germline CDR1 and CDR2 sequences are SGDLS and YYNGEE. The CDR3 sequence is 15 residues long. The CDR3 DNA follows: TGTGCCAGCAGCACCCGGGAGAGGGACACAGATACGCAGTATTTT. Translated, it gives CASSTRERDTDTQYF.

The V and J genes are TRBV6-2 or TRBV6-3 and TRBJ2-7; D possibly matches TRBD1 or TRBD2 (5 bases each). V was trimmed by 7 bases and J by 5 bases, leaving 15 bases between them. This CDR3 spans 13 amino acids. Germline lookup yields CDR1 MNHEY and CDR2 SVGEGT. As DNA, the CDR3 is TGTGCCAGCACCGGGACGGAGTTGAACGAGCAGTACTTC. This translates into CASTGTELNEQYF.

This chain uses TRBV6-1 with TRBJ2-5, with a possible D match to TRBD1 (6 bases). Trimming left V 8 bases short and J 7 bases short, with 20 bases between. The CDR3 spans 14 residues. The germline CDR1 and CDR2 sequences are MNHNS and SASEGT. CDR3 sequence: CASSGGQLLGTQYF. The CDR3 region has the DNA TGTGCCAGCTCTGGCGGACAGCTGCTGGGGACCCAGTACTTC.